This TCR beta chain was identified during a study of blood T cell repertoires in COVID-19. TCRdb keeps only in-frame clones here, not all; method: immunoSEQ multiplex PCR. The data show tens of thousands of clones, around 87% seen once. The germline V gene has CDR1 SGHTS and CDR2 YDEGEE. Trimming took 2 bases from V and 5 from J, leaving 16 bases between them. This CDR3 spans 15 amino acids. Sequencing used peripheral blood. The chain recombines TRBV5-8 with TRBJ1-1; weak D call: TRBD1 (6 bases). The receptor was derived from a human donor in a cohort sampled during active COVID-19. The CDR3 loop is CASSFDAQGWTEAFF. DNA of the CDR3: TGTGCCAGCAGCTTTGACGCCCAGGGGTGGACTGAAGCTTTCTTT.